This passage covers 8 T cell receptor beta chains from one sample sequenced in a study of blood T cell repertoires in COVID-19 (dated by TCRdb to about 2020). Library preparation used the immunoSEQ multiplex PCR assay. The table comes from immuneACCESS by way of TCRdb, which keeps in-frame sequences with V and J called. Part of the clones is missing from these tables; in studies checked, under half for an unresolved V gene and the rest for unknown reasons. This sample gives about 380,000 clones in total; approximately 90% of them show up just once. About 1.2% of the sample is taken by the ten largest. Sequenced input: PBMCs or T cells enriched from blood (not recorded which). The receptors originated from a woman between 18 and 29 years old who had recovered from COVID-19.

CDR3 sequence: CASSEVPAGLSYEQYF. The CDR3 region has the DNA TGCGCCAGCAGCGAAGTCCCGGCAGGGCTCTCCTACGAGCAGTACTTC. The chain joins TRBV4-1 to TRBJ2-7, with a possible D match to TRBD1 (5 bases). From germline, CDR1 is MGHRA and CDR2 YSYEKL. CDR3 size: 16 residues. V was cut by 5 bases and J by 0 bases, with 17 bases left in between.

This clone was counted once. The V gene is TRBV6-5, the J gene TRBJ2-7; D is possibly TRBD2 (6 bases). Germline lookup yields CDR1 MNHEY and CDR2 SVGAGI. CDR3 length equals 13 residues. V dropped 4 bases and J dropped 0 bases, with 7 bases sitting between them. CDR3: CASSFSGSYEQYF. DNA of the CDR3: TGTGCCAGCAGTTTTAGCGGCTCCTACGAGCAGTACTTC.

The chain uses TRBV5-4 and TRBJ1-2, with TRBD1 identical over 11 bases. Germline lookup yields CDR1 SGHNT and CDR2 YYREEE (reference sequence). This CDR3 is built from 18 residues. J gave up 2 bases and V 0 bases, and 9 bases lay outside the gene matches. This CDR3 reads CASSLAGTGGILNYGYTF. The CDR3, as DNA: TGTGCCAGCAGCTTGGCCGGGACAGGGGGTATTTTGAACTATGGCTACACCTTC.

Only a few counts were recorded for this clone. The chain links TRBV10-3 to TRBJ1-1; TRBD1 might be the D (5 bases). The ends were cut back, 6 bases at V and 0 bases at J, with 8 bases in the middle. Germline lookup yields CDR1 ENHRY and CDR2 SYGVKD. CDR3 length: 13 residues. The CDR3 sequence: CAISGGVNTEAFF. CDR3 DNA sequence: TGTGCCATCAGCGGGGGAGTGAACACTGAAGCTTTCTTT.

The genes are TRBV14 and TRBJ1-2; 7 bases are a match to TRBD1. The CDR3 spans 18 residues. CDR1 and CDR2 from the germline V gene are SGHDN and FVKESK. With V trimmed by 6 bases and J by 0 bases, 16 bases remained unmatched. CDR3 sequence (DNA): TGTGCCAGCAGGGGCAGTCGACAGGGTGAACGGACTAACTATGGCTACACCTTC. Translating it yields CASRGSRQGERTNYGYTF.

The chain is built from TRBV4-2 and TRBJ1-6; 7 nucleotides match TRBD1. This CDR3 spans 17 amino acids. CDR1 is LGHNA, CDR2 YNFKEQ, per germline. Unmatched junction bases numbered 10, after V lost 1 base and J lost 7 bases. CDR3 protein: CASSQVRDRVGNSPLHF. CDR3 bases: TGTGCCAGCAGCCAAGTCCGCGACAGGGTTGGAAATTCACCCCTCCACTTT.

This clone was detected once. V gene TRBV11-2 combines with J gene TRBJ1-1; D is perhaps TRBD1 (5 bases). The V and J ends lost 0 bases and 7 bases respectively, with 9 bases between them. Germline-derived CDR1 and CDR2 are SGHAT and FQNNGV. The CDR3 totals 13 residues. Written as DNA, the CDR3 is TGTGCCAGCAGCTTAGATCGTCAGGGTGAAGCTTTCTTT. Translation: CASSLDRQGEAFF.

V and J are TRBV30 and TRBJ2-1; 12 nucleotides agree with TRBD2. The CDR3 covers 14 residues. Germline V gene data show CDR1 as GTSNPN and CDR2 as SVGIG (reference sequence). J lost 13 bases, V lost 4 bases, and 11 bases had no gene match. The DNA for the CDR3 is TGTGCCTGGACTAGCGGGGGGGCCGGATTGGGCCAGTTCTTC. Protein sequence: CAWTSGGAGLGQFF.